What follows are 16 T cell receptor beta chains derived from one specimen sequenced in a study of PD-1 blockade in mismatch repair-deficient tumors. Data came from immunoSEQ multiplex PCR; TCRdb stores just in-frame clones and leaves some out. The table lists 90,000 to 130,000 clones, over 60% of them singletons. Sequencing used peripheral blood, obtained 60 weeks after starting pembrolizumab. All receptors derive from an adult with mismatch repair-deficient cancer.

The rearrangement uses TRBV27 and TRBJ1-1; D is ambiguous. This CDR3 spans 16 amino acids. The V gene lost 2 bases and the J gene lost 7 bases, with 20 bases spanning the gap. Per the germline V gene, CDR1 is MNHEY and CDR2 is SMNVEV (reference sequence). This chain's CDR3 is CASSLGGFGAYNEAFF. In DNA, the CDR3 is TGTGCCAGCAGTTTAGGAGGGTTTGGAGCTTATAATGAAGCTTTCTTT.

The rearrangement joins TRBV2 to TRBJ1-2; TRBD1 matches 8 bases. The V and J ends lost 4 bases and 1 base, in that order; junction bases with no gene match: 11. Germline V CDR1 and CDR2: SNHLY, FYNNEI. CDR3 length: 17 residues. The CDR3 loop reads CASSGDRKGTGNYGYTF. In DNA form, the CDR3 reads TGTGCCAGCAGTGGGGACAGGAAGGGTACGGGTAACTATGGCTACACCTTC.

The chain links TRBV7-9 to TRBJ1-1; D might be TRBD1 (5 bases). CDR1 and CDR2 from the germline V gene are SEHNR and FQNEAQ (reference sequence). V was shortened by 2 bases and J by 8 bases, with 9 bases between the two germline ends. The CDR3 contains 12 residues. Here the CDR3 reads CASSLIGDEAFF. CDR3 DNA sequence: TGTGCCAGCAGCTTAATTGGGGACGAAGCTTTCTTT.

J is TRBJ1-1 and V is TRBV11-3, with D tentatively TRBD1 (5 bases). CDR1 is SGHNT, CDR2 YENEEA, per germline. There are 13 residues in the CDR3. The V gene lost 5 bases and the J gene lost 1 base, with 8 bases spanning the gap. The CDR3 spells CASSRGGNTEAFF. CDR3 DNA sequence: TGTGCCAGCAGCCGGGGGGGGAACACTGAAGCTTTCTTT. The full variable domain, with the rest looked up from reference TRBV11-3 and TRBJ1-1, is EAGVVQSPRYKIIEKKQPVAFWCNPISGHNTLYWYLQNLGQGPELLIRYENEEAVDDSQLPKDRFSAERLKGVDSTLKIQPAELGDSAVYLCASSRGGNTEAFFGQGTRLTVV.

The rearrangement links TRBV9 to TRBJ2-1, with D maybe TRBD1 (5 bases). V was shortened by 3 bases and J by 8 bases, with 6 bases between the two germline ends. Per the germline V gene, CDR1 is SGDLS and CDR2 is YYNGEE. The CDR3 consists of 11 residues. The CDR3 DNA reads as TGTGCCAGCAGCGCCAGGGATGAGCAGTTCTTC. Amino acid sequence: CASSARDEQFF.

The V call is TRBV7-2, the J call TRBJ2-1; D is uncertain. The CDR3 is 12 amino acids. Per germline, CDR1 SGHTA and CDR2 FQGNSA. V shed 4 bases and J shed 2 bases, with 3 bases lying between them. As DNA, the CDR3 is TGTGCCAGCAGCTCCCCCTACAATGAGCAGTTCTTC. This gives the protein CASSSPYNEQFF.

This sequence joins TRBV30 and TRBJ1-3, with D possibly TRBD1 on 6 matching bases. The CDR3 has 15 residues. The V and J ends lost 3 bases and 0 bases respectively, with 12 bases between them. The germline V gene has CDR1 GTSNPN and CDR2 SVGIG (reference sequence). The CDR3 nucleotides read TGTGCCTGGAGCCCGGCAGGGGTCTCTGGAAACACCATATATTTT. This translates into CAWSPAGVSGNTIYF.

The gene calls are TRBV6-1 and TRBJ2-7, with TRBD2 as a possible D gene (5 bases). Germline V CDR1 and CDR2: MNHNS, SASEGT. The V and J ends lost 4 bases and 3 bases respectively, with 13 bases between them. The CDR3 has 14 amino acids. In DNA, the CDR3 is TGTGCCAGCAGTGCGAGGGTTCCCGGCTACGAGCAGTACTTC. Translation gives CASSARVPGYEQYF.

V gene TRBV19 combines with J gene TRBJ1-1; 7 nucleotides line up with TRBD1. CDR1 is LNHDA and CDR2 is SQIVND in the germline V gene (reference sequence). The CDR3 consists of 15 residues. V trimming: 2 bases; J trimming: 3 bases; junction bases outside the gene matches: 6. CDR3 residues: CASSISGTDDTEAFF. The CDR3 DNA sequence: TGTGCCAGTAGTATATCCGGGACAGACGACACTGAAGCTTTCTTT.

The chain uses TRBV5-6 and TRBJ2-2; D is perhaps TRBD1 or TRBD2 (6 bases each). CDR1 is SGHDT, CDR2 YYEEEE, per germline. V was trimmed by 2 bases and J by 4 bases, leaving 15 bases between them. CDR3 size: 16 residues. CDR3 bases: TGTGCCAGCAGCTTAGGCGGGACATGGGGCACCGGGGAGCTGTTTTTT. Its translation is CASSLGGTWGTGELFF.

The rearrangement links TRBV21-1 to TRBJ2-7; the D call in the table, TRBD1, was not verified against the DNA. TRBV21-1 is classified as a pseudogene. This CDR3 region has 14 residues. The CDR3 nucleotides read TGTGCCAGCAGCAAAGAAACAGGGGTGTGGGAGCAGTACTTC. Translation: CASSKETGVWEQYF.

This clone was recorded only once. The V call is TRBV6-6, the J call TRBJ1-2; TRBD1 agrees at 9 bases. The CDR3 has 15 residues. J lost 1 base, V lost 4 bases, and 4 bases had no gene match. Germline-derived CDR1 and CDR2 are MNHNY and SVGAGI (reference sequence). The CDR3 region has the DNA TGTGCCAGCAGTTCCCCGGGACAGGGTAACTATGGCTACACCTTC. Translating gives CASSSPGQGNYGYTF.

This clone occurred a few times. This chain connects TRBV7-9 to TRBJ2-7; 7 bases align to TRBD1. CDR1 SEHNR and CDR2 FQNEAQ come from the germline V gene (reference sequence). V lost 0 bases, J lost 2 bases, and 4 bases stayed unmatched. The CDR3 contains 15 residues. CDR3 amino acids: CASSLAGTEAYEQYF. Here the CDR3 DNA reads TGTGCCAGCAGCTTAGCCGGGACAGAGGCCTACGAGCAGTACTTC.

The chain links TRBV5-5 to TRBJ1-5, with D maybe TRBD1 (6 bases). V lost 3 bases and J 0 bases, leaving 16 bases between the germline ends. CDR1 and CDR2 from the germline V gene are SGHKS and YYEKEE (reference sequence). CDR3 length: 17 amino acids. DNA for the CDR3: TGTGCCAGCAGCTCGGCGAGGACAGCCTATAGCAATCAGCCCCAGCATTTT. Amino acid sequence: CASSSARTAYSNQPQHF.

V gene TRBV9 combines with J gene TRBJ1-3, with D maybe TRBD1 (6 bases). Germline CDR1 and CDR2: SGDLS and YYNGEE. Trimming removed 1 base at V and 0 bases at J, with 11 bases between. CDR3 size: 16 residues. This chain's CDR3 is CASSVSLGGSGNTIYF. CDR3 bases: TGTGCCAGCAGCGTAAGTTTAGGGGGCTCTGGAAACACCATATATTTT.

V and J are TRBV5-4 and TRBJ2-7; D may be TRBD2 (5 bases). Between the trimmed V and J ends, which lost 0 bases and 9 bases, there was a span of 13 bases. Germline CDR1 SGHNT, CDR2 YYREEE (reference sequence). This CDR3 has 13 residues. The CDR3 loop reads CASSLESGGGQYF. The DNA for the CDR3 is TGTGCCAGCAGCTTGGAGTCGGGCGGAGGGCAGTACTTC.